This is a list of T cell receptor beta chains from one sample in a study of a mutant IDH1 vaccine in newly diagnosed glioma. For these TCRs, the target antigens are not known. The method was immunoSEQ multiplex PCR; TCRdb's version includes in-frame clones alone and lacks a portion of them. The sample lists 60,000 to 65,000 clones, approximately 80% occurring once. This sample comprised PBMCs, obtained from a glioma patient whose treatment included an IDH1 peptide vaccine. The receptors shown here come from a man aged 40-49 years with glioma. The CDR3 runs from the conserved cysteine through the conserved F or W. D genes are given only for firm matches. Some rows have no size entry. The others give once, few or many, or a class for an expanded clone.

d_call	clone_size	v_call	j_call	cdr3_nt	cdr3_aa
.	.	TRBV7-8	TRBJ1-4	TGTGCCAGCAGCCCTCGGGACGGTCCGTTGTCTGGGGTGTTTTTT	CASSPRDGPLSGVFF
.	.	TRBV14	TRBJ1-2	TGTGCCAGCAGCCAAGTCGGAGGAAGCTATGGCTACACCTTC	CASSQVGGSYGYTF
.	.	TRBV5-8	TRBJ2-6	TGTGCCAGCAGCCCAGGATATAGAGGGGCCAACGTCCTGACTTTC	CASSPGYRGANVLTF
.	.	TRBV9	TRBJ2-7	TGTGCCAGCAGCCGTGGGTCCGAACCCTACGAGCAGTACTTC	CASSRGSEPYEQYF
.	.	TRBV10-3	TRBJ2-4	TGTGCCATCAGTGAGTCTAACGGGAACATTCAGTACTTC	CAISESNGNIQYF
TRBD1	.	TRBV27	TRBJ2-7	TGTGCCAGCGCCACAGCCGGGACAGGAGCCTCCTACGAGCAGTACTTC	CASATAGTGASYEQYF
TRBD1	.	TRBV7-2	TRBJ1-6	TGTGCCAGCAGCTTAGAATTAGTGGGCAGGGGGAATTCACCCCTCCACTTT	CASSLELVGRGNSPLHF
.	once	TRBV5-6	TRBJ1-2	TGTGCCAGCAGCTCCTCCCCGATAGCCTATGGCTACACCTTC	CASSSSPIAYGYTF
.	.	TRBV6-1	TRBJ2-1	TGTGCCAGCCTTCGGGGAAGGAGCTCCTACAATGAGCAGTTCTTC	CASLRGRSSYNEQFF
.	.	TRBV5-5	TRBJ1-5	TGTGCCAGCAGCTTGGGAGACCTAGATAGCAATCAGCCCCAGCATTTT	CASSLGDLDSNQPQHF
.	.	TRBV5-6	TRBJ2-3	TGTGCCAGCAGCTTGGCCGGGGCAGGGAGCACAGATACGCAGTATTTT	CASSLAGAGSTDTQYF
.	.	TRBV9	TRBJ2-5	TGTGCCAGCAGCGTAGCGGACTCAACAGAGACCCAGTACTTC	CASSVADSTETQYF
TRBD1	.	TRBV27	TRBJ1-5	TGTGCCAGCAGTGACAGGGCGAATCAGCCCCAGCATTTT	CASSDRANQPQHF
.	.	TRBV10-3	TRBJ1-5	TGTGCCATCAGTGATGGACCCTCCCCGGGCAATCAGCCCCAGCATTTT	CAISDGPSPGNQPQHF
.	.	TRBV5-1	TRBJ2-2	TGCGCCAGCAGCGACACGACAGGACTCGGGGGGGAGCTGTTTTTT	CASSDTTGLGGELFF
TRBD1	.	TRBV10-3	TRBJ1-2	TGTGCCATCAGACGACAGGGGGAGAACTATGGCTACACCTTC	CAIRRQGENYGYTF
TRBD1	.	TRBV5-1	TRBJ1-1	TGCGCCAGCAGCCCGCTACAGGGGACGAACACTGAAGCTTTCTTT	CASSPLQGTNTEAFF
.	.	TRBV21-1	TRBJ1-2	TGTGCCAGCAGCAAACAGGGGGCCGATGGCTACACCTTC	CASSKQGADGYTF
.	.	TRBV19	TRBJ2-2	TGTGCCAGTAGTACCAACCTTAGACGGGAGAGGTACACCGGGGAGCTGTTTTTT	CASSTNLRRERYTGELFF
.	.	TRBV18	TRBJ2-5	TGTGCCAGCCGGGGCTACACAAAAGAGACCCAGTACTTC	CASRGYTKETQYF
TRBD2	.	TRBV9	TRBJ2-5	TGTGCCAGCAGCGTAGGGACTAGCGGGCGTCTGGAGGAGACCCAGTACTTC	CASSVGTSGRLEETQYF
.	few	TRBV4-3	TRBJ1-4	TGCGCCAGCAGCCAAGCATTCGGGACTGAAAAACTGTTTTTT	CASSQAFGTEKLFF
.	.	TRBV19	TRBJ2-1	TGTGCCAGTAGTCCTACAGTAAGCTCCTACAATGAGCAGTTCTTC	CASSPTVSSYNEQFF
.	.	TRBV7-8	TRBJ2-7	TGTGCCAGCAGCTTAGCTGGCGGAAGCTCCTACGAGCAGTACTTC	CASSLAGGSSYEQYF
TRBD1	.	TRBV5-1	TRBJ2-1	TGCGCCAGCAGCCAACGACAGGGCTCCTACAATGAGCAGTTCTTC	CASSQRQGSYNEQFF
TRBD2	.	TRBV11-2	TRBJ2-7	TGTGCCAGCAGCTTCCAATCTCCTTTAGCGGGAGGGCGCCACGAGCAGTACTTC	CASSFQSPLAGGRHEQYF
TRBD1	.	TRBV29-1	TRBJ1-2	TGCAGCGTTGAAACGGGACAGGGGAACTATGGCTACACCTTC	CSVETGQGNYGYTF
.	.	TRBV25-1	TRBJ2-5	TGTGCCAGCAGTTCCGAGGGGGGGCGCTTGGAGACCCAGTACTTC	CASSSEGGRLETQYF
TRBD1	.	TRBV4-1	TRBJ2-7	TGCGCCAGCAGCCACATCGGACAGGGAAGCTCCTACGAGCAGTACTTC	CASSHIGQGSSYEQYF
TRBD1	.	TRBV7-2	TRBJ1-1	TGTGCCAGCAGCAGATCGACAGGGGGCTCCACTGAAGCTTTCTTT	CASSRSTGGSTEAFF
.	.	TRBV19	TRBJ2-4	TGTGCCAGTAGTCCGGGGACACAAGCCAAAAACATTCAGTACTTC	CASSPGTQAKNIQYF
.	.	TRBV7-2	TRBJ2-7	TGTGCCAGCAGCTTAGCTCCAGGGATTGTGTACGAGCAGTACTTC	CASSLAPGIVYEQYF
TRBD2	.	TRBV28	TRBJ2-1	TGTGCCAGCATCCTCGGGACTAGCGGGAGTGATGAGCAGTTCTTC	CASILGTSGSDEQFF
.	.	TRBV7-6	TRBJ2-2	TGTGCCAGCAGCTTAGAAACACAACCCGCCGGGGAGCTGTTTTTT	CASSLETQPAGELFF
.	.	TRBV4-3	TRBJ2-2	TGCGCCAGCAGCCAAGAAACGGGGACCGGGGAGCTGTTTTTT	CASSQETGTGELFF
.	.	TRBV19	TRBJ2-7	TGTGCCAGTAGTATCGACAGCTCCTACGAGCAGTACTTC	CASSIDSSYEQYF
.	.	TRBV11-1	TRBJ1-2	TGTGCCAGCAGCTTGGGGGGACCTTATGGCTACACCTTC	CASSLGGPYGYTF
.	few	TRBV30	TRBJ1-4	TGTGCCTGGAGTGTAGGGGGGTTCGGAGAAAAACTGTTTTTT	CAWSVGGFGEKLFF
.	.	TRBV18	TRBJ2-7	TGTGCCAGCTCACTAGACAGGACGTCCTACGAGCAGTACTTC	CASSLDRTSYEQYF
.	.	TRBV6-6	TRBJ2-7	TGTGCCAGCAGTTACAACGAGCAGTACTTC	CASSYNEQYF
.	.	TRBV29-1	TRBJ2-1	TGCAAGGTTGGGGGGCGGGAGTCCTACAATGAGCAGTTCTTC	CKVGGRESYNEQFF
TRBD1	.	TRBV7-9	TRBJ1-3	TGTGCCAGCAGCTTGGGACAGGGCCTTTTATCTGGAAACACCATATATTTT	CASSLGQGLLSGNTIYF
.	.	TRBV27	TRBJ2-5	TGTGCCAGCACCCCAGGCAACGCGGAGACCCAGTACTTC	CASTPGNAETQYF
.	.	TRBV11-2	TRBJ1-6	TGTGCCAGCAGCTTAAGGGTCTTAAATTCACCCCTCCACTTT	CASSLRVLNSPLHF
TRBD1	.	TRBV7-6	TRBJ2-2	TGTGCCAGCAGCTTAGCGACAGGGGCATGGACCGGGGAGCTGTTTTTT	CASSLATGAWTGELFF
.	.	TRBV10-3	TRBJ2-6	TGTGCCATCAGTTCTGGACCTGGGGCCAACGTCCTGACTTTC	CAISSGPGANVLTF
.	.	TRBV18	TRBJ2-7	TGTGCCAGCTCACCACCCACGTCCTCCTACGAGCAGTACTTC	CASSPPTSSYEQYF